The T cell receptor (beta chain) under discussion was sequenced for a study of spatial heterogeneity in lung cancer (dated by TCRdb to between 2019 and 2020). Context from the whole study: More beta-chain than alpha-chain transcripts were consistently detected, likely reflecting higher beta-chain transcript abundance. In the raw uncorrected reads, each unique combination of TCR and UMI appeared more than ten times on average. In non-small cell lung cancer, the study quantitatively compared TCR alpha and beta repertoires across several tumor regions, matched nontumor lung, and blood. Nonsynonymous mutation counts, determined by whole-exome sequencing of tumor tissue, were related to TCR repertoire features. Both alpha and beta chains were TCR-sequenced in a few hundred tumor regions, 64 matched nontumor lung samples and roughly 50 PBMC samples obtained at surgery.

The time point label of this sample denotes: sample taken at primary tumor resection. TCR sequencing used whole RNA extracted from tumor and nontumor lung tissue, or from cryopreserved PBMC samples, without cell sorting. Samples were obtained from 72 patients with early-stage, untreated non-small cell lung cancer from the lung TRACERx cohort. Only patients for whom sufficient RNA was available from at least two tumor regions were selected for TCR sequencing. Receptor libraries were prepared by 5' RACE. Instrument used: NextSeq 500. The TCR library protocol attached a unique molecular identifier to each TCR cDNA molecule to allow correction of PCR and sequencing errors. The authors processed their data as follows. Decombinator tools were used for TCR identification, UMI-based error correction and CDR3 extraction. Expanded TCRs were defined as those above a frequency of 2 per 1,000, corresponding to the top 1% of the tumor frequency distribution. Renyi diversity was computed with the R vegan package after each repertoire had been subsampled 100 times to 5,000 TCRs. To build CDR3 similarity networks, amino acid triplet string-kernel similarity was used, and CDR3s were connected when their pairwise similarity was above 0.82. In TCRdb, the public reads were trimmed at Q25 with fastp and aligned with MiXCR, with productive beta chains retained. Rows are combined by CDR3 protein, so each entry shows the most common genes and DNA. These V and J calls derive from TCRdb rather than the authors' analysis. The table for this sample lists over 90,000 distinct CDR3 sequences; around 10% of them were counted only once. 6.9% of the sample comes from the top ten.

Overall study results and their limits: Confirming at a functional level the hypothesis that regional TCRs recognize regional mutations was considered to require additional single-cell paired TCR alpha and beta sequencing. Ubiquitous expanded tumor TCRs were detected in blood more often at tumor resection than at routine follow-up.

In regard to this clonotype: Its antigen target is currently unknown. A much larger clonotype is one base distant, so this may be a read error.

The receptor was isolated from a male donor with early-stage non-small cell lung cancer. The source was PBMCs, collected at surgery.

CDR3 reads: CVSSPGQRALGIGQFF. The nucleotide sequence reads TGTGTCAGCTCACCAGGGCAGCGGGCACTTGGTATCGGGCAGTTCTTC. This receptor chain uses TRBV18 and TRBJ2-1; the best D guess is TRBD2, with 6 bases matching. Reading the germline V gene gives CDR1 KGHSH and CDR2 LQKENI. The CDR3 goes from the cysteine to the phenylalanine over 16 residues. Only CDR3 DNA is held: 48 bases, read in frame from base 1.